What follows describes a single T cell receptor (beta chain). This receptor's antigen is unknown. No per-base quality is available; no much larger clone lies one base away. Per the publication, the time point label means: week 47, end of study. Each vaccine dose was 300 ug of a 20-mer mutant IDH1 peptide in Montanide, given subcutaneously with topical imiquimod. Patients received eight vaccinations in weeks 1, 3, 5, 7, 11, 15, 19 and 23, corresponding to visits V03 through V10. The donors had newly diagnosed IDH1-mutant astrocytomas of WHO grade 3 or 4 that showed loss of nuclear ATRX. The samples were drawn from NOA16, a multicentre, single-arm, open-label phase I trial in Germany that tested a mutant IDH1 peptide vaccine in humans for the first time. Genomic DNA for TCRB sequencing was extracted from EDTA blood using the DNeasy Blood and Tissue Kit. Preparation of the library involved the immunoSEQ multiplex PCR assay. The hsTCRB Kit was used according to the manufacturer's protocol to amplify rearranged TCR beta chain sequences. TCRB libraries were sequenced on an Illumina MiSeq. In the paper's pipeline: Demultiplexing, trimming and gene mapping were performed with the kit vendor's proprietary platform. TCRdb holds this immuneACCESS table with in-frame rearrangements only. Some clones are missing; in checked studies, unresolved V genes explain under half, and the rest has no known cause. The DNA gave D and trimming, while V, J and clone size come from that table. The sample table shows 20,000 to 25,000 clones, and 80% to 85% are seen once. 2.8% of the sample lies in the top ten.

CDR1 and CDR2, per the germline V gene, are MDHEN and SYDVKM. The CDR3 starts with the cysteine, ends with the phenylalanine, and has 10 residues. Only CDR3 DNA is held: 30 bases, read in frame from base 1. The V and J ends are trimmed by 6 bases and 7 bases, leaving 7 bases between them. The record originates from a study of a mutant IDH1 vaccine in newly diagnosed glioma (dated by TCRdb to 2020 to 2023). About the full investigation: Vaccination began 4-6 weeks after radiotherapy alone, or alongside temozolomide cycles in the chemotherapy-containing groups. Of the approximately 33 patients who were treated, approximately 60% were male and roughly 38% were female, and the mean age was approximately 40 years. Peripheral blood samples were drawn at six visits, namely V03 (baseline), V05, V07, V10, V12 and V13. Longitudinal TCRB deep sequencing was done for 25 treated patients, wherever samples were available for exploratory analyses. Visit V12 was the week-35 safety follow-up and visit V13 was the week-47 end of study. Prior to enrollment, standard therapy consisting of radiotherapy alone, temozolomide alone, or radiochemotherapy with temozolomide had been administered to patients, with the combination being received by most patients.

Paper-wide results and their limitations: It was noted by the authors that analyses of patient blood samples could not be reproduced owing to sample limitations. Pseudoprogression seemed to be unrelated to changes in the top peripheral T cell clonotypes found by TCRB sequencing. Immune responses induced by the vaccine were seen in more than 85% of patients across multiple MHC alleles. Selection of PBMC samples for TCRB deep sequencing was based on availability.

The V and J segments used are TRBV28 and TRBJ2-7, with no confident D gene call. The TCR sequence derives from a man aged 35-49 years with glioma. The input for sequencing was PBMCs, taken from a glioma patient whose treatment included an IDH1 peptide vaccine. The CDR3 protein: CASSEQEQYF. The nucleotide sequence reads TGTGCCAGCAGCGAGCAAGAGCAGTACTTC.